These 10 T cell receptor beta chains were sequenced from one sample in a study of shared clonotypes between healthy human individuals. This table comes from immunoSEQ multiplex PCR, and its TCRdb copy is limited to in-frame clones, with some not included. The sample has about 510,000 clones; 79% are singletons. The sample comprised PBMCs. All receptors derive from a woman aged 40 to 55 in good health. Some clones in this sample may be carry-over from other donors' samples.

The V gene is TRBV9, the J gene TRBJ1-4; 8 bases agree with TRBD1. CDR1 and CDR2 (germline): SGDLS, YYNGEE. CDR3 size: 14 residues. V shed 0 bases, J shed 5 bases, and the junction held 0 bases outside the gene matches. Written as DNA, the CDR3 is TGTGCCAGCAGCGTAGCAGGGGGCAATGAAAAACTGTTTTTT. Translated: CASSVAGGNEKLFF.

This sequence joins TRBV7-3 and TRBJ2-2; D perhaps matches TRBD1 (6 bases). The CDR3 has 16 residues. Germline assignment: CDR1 SGHTA and CDR2 FQGTGA. The germline V and J ends were trimmed by 6 bases and 1 base, with 15 bases remaining between them. In DNA form, the CDR3 reads TGTGCCAGCAGTTTACAAGCGACAGGGAACACCGGGGAGCTGTTTTTT. Protein sequence: CASSLQATGNTGELFF.

V gene TRBV15 combines with J gene TRBJ1-6; D is unclear. Trimming pared 6 bases from V and 7 bases from J, leaving 13 bases between. Germline CDR1 reads LNHNV; CDR2 reads YYDKDF (reference sequence). This CDR3 has 14 residues. The CDR3 spells CATRRVQANSPLHF. Here the CDR3 DNA reads TGTGCCACCAGGAGGGTTCAGGCAAATTCACCCCTCCACTTT.

The rearrangement links TRBV5-8 to TRBJ1-4, with TRBD1 as a possible D gene (6 bases). This CDR3 comprises 15 residues. Trimming removed 5 bases at V and 8 bases at J, with 19 bases between. Germline V gene sequence: CDR1 SGHTS, CDR2 YDEGEE. The CDR3 DNA is TGTGCCAGCAGACCGACCGGGACATTTTCCGAAAAACTGTTTTTT. It is translated as CASRPTGTFSEKLFF.

This sequence joins TRBV7-3 and TRBJ2-1, with TRBD2 identical over 7 bases. The CDR3 is made up of 13 amino acids. Germline CDR1 reads SGHTA; CDR2 reads FQGTGA. V gave up 5 bases and J gave up 9 bases; unmatched junction bases: 7. CDR3 sequence: CASSPHSGSEQFF. CDR3 nucleotide sequence: TGTGCCAGCAGCCCCCATAGCGGGTCTGAGCAGTTCTTC. The full variable domain, rest sourced from reference TRBV7-3 and TRBJ2-1, is GAGVSQTPSNKVTEKGKYVELRCDPISGHTALYWYRQSLGQGPEFLIYFQGTGAADDSGLPNDRFFAVRPEGSVSTLKIQRTERGDSAVYLCASSPHSGSEQFFGPGTRLTVL.

V is TRBV6-1 and J is TRBJ2-7; 10 bases fit TRBD1. CDR3 length: 14 residues. V trimming: 7 bases; J trimming: 2 bases; junction bases outside the gene matches: 5. Germline V gene sequence: CDR1 MNHNS, CDR2 SASEGT. The CDR3 region has the DNA TGTGCCAGCAACTTTGGACAGGGGGCCTACGAGCAGTACTTC. Amino acids: CASNFGQGAYEQYF.

As to this clone: This same CDR3 is encoded by further DNA sequences in the sample. The CDR3 loop reads CASSLRRTDTQYF. The DNA for the CDR3 is TGTGCCAGCAGCTTACGGCGGACAGATACGCAGTATTTT. The chain recombines TRBV7-3 with TRBJ2-3; D not certain. From germline, CDR1 is SGHTA and CDR2 FQGTGA. V gave up 2 bases and J gave up 3 bases, with 6 bases separating them. The CDR3 totals 13 residues.

The chain joins TRBV19 to TRBJ1-2; no definite D call. The CDR3 loop spans 15 amino acids. CDR1 is LNHDA, CDR2 SQIVND, per germline (reference sequence). The V and J ends lost 1 base and 3 bases respectively, with 12 bases between them. The CDR3 bases are TGTGCCAGTAGTATAGTGTATGCAGTCTACTATGGCTACACCTTC. Its translation: CASSIVYAVYYGYTF.

The J gene is TRBJ2-3, the V gene TRBV7-3; perhaps TRBD2 as D (6 bases). This CDR3 is 15 amino acids long. With 2 bases removed from V and 4 bases from J, the gap between germline ends came to 13 bases. Germline V gene sequence: CDR1 SGHTA, CDR2 FQGTGA. The DNA of the CDR3 is TGTGCCAGCAGCTTACAGGCGGGAATTTCAGATACGCAGTATTTT. It is translated as CASSLQAGISDTQYF.

This chain joins TRBV19 and TRBJ2-7, with D perhaps matching TRBD1 (7 bases). Germline CDR1 and CDR2: LNHDA and SQIVND (reference sequence). The CDR3 is made up of 15 amino acids. The V end lost 1 base, the J end lost 2 bases, and 12 bases lay between the germline ends. The CDR3 spells CASSIGRGPTYEQYF. CDR3 coding DNA: TGTGCCAGTAGTATAGGGAGGGGGCCTACCTACGAGCAGTACTTC.